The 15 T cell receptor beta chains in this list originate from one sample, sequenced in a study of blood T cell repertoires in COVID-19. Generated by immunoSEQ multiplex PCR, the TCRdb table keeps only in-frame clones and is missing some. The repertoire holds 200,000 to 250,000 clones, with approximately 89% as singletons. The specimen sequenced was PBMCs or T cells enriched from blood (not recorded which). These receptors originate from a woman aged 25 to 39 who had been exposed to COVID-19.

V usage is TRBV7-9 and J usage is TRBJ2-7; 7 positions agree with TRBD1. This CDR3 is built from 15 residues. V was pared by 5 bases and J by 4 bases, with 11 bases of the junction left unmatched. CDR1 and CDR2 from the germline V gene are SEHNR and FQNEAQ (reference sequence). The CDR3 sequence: CASSRMGQITYEQYF. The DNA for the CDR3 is TGTGCCAGCAGCCGGATGGGACAGATTACTTACGAGCAGTACTTC. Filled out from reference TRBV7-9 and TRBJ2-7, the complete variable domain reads DTGVSQNPRHKITKRGQNVTFRCDPISEHNRLYWYRQTLGQGPEFLTYFQNEAQLEKSRLLSDRFSAERPKGSFSTLEIQRTEQGDSAMYLCASSRMGQITYEQYFGPGTRLTVT.

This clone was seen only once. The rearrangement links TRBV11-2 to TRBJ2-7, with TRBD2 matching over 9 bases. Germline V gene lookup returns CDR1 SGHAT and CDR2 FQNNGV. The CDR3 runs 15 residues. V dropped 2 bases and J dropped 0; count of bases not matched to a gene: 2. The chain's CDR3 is CASSLSSGGSYEQYF. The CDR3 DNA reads TGTGCCAGCAGCTTAAGTAGCGGGGGCTCCTACGAGCAGTACTTC.

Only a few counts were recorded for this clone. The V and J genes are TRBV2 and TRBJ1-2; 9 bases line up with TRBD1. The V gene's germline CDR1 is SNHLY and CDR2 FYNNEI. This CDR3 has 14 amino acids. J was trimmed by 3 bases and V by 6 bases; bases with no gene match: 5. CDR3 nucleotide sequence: TGTGCCAGCAGAAGACAGGGGGGGGACTATGGCTACACCTTC. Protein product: CASRRQGGDYGYTF.

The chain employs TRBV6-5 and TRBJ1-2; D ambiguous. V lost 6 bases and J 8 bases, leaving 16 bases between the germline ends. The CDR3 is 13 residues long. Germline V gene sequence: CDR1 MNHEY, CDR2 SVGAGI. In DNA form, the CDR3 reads TGTGCCAGCAGGAGCCCCTCTACTCGGGGCTACACCTTC. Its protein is CASRSPSTRGYTF.

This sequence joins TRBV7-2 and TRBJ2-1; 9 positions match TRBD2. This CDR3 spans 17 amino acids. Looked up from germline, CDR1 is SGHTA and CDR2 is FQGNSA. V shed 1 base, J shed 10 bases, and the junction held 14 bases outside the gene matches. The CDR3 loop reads CASSLEVWLAGMGEQFF. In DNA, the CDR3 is TGTGCCAGCAGCTTAGAAGTGTGGCTAGCGGGAATGGGGGAGCAGTTCTTC.

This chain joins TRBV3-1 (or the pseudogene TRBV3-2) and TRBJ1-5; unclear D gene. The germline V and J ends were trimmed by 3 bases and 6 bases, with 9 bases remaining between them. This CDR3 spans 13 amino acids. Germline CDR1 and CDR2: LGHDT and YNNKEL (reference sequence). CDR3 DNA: TGTGCCAGCAGCCAGGCCCGGAGTCAGCCCCAGCATTTT. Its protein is CASSQARSQPQHF.

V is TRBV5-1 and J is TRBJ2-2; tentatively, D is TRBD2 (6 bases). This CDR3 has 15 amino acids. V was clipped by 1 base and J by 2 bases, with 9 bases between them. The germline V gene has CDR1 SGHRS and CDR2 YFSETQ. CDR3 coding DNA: TGCGCCAGCAGCTTGACTAGCTCAAACACCGGGGAGCTGTTTTTT. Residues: CASSLTSSNTGELFF.

The CDR3 here is CAWSAGYDGYTF. In DNA, the CDR3 is TGTGCCTGGAGTGCAGGATACGATGGCTACACCTTC. The rearrangement uses TRBV30 and TRBJ1-2, with D hard to call. Germline CDR1 is GTSNPN and CDR2 is SVGIG (reference sequence). The CDR3 is made up of 12 amino acids. Trimming shortened V by 1 base and J by 6 bases, and 9 bases separated the two germline ends.

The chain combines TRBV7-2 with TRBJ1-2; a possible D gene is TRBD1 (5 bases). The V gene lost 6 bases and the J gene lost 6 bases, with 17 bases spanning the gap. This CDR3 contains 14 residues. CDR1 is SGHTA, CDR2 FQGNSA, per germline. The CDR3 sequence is CASSSQSGMHGYTF. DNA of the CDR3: TGTGCCAGCAGTTCACAGTCAGGGATGCATGGCTACACCTTC.

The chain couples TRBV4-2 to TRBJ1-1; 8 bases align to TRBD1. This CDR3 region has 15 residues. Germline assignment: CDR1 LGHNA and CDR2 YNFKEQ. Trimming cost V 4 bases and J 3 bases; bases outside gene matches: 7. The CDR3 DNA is TGTGCCAGCAGCCGAGGTACAGGGGGTGACACTGAAGCTTTCTTT. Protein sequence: CASSRGTGGDTEAFF.

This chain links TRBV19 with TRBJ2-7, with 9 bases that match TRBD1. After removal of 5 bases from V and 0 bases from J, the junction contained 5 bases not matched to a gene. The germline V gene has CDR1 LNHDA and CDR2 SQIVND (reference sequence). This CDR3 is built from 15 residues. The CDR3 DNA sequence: TGTGCCAGTAGTTCGCGGACAGGGGCCTCCTACGAGCAGTACTTC. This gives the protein CASSSRTGASYEQYF.

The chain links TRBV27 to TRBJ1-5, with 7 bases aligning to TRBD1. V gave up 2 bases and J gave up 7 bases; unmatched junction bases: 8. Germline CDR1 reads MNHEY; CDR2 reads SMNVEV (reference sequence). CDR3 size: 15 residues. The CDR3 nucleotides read TGTGCCAGCAGTTTAGAGGGGGCAGCGCCCCAGCCCCAGCATTTT. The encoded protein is CASSLEGAAPQPQHF.

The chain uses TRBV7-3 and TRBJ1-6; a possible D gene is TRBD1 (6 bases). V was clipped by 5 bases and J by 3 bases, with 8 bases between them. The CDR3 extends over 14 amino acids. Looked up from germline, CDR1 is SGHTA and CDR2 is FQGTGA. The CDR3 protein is CASSRDNYNSPLHF. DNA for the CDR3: TGTGCCAGCAGCCGGGACAACTATAATTCACCCCTCCACTTT.

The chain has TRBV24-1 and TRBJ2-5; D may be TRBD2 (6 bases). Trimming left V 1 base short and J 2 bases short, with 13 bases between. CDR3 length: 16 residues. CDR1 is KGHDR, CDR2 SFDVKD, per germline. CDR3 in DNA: TGTGCCACCAGTGATTTTGGAGCGGGCTCTCAAGAGACCCAGTACTTC. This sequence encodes CATSDFGAGSQETQYF.

The CDR3 loop reads CATSDLRTDTQYF. The CDR3 coding sequence is TGTGCCACCAGTGATTTGCGGACAGATACGCAGTATTTT. V usage is TRBV24-1 and J usage is TRBJ2-3; no reliable D call. CDR3 length: 13 residues. V lost 0 bases to trimming and J lost 3 bases, with 3 bases between them. Looked up from germline, CDR1 is KGHDR and CDR2 is SFDVKD.